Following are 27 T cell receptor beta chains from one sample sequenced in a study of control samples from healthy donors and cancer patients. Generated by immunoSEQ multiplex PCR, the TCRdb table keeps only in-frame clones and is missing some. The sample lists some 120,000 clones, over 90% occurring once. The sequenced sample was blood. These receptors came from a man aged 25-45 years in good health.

CDR3 residues: CASSYFRTSQGGEQFF. Written as DNA, the CDR3 is TGTGCCAGCAGTTACTTCCGTACATCTCAAGGGGGTGAGCAGTTCTTC. V and J are TRBV6-5 and TRBJ2-1, with D tentatively TRBD1 (6 bases). V dropped 1 base and J dropped 9 bases, with 19 bases sitting between them. Per the germline V gene, CDR1 is MNHEY and CDR2 is SVGAGI. The CDR3 covers 16 residues.

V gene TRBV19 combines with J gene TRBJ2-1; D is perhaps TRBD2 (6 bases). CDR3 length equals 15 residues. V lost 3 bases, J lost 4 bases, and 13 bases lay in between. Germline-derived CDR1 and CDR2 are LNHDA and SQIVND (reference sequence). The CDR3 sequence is CASSIGGLDYNEQFF. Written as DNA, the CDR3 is TGTGCCAGTAGTATCGGGGGACTCGATTACAATGAGCAGTTCTTC.

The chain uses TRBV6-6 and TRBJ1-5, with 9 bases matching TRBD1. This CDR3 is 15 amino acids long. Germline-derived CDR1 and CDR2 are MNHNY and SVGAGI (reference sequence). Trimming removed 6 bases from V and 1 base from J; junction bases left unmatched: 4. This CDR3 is CASRGQGASNQPQHF. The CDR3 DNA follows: TGTGCCAGCAGGGGACAGGGCGCGAGCAATCAGCCCCAGCATTTT.

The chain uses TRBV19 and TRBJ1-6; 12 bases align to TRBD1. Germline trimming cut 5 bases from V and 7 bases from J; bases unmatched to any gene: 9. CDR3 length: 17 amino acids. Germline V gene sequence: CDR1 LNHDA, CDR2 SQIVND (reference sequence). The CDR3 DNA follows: TGTGCCAGTAGTTTCGGGACAGGGGGCGTTATCAATTCACCCCTCCACTTT. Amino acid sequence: CASSFGTGGVINSPLHF.

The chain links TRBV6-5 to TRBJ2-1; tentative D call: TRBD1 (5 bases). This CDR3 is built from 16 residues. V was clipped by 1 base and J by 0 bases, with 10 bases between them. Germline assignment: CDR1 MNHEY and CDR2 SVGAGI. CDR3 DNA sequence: TGTGCCAGCAGTTACTTGGTCAGGGCCTCCTACAATGAGCAGTTCTTC. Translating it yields CASSYLVRASYNEQFF.

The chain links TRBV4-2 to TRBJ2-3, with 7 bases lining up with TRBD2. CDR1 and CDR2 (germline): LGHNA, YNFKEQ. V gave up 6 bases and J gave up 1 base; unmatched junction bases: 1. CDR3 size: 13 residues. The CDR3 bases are TGTGCCAGCAGGAGCGGGGGCACAGATACGCAGTATTTT. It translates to CASRSGGTDTQYF.

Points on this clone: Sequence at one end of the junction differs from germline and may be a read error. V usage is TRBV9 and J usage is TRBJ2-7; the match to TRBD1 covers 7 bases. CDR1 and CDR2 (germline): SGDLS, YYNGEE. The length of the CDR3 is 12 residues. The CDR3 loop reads CASSAHDRVPHF. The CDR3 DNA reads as TGTGCCAGCAGCGCCCACGACAGGGTCCCCCACTTC.

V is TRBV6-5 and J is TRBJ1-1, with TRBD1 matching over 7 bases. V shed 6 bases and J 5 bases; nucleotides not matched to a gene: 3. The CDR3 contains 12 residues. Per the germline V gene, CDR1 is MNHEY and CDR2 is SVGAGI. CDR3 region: CASSRGGTEAFF. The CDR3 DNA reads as TGTGCCAGCAGCAGGGGGGGGACTGAAGCTTTCTTT.

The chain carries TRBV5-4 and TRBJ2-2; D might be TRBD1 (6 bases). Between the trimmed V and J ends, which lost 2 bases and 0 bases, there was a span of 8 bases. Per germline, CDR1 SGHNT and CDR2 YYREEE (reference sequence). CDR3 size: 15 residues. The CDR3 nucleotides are TGTGCCAGCAGCTTTGACAGGACGAACACCGGGGAGCTGTTTTTT. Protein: CASSFDRTNTGELFF.

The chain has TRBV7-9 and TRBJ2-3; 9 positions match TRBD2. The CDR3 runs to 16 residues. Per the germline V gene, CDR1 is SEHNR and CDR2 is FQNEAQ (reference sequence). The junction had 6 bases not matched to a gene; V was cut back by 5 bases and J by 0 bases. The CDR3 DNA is TGTGCCAGCAGCCGCCTAGCGGGGATAAGCACAGATACGCAGTATTTT. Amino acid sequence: CASSRLAGISTDTQYF.

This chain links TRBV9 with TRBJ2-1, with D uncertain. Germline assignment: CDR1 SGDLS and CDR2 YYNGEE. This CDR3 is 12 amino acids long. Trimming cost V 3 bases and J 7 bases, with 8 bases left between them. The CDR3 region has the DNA TGTGCCAGCAGCGATGAGTGGAATGAGCAGTTCTTC. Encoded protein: CASSDEWNEQFF.

In DNA form, the CDR3 reads TGTGCCAGCAGCCAAGCTTACGGGGGGGGAAGGGCAGATACGCAGTATTTT. It codes for CASSQAYGGGRADTQYF. The chain uses TRBV3-1 (or the pseudogene TRBV3-2) and TRBJ2-3, with 8 positions matching TRBD2. The CDR3 runs 17 residues. The germline gives CDR1 LGHDT, CDR2 YNNKEL (reference sequence). Trimming at V came to 1 base and at J to 4 bases, leaving 10 bases not matched to a gene.

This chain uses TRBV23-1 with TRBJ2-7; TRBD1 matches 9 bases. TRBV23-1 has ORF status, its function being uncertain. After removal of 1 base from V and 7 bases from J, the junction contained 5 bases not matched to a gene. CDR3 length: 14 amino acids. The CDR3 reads CASSQCTGTGEQYV. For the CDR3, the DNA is TGCGCCAGCAGTCAATGTACAGGGACAGGGGAGCAGTACGTC.

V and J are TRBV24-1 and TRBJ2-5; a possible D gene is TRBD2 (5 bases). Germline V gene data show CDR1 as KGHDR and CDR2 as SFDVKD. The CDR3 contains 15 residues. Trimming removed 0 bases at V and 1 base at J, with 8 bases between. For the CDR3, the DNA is TGTGCCACCAGTGATTTGTCCGAGGGCCAAGAGACCCAGTACTTC. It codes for CATSDLSEGQETQYF.

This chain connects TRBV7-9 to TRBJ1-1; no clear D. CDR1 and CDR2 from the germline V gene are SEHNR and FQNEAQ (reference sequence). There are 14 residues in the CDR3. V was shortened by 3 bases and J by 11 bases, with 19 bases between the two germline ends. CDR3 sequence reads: CASSFTESAGRAFF. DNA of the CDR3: TGTGCCAGCAGCTTCACTGAGAGTGCCGGGAGGGCTTTCTTT. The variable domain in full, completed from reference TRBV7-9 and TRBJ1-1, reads DTGVSQNPRHKITKRGQNVTFRCDPISEHNRLYWYRQTLGQGPEFLTYFQNEAQLEKSRLLSDRFSAERPKGSFSTLEIQRTEQGDSAMYLCASSFTESAGRAFFGQGTRLTVV.

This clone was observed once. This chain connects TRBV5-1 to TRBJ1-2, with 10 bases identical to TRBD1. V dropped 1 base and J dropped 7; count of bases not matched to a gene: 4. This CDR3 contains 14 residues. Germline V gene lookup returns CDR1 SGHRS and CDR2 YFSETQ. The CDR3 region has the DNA TGCGCCAGCAGCTTGCCCGGGACAGGGGTTGGCTACACCTTC. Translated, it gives CASSLPGTGVGYTF.

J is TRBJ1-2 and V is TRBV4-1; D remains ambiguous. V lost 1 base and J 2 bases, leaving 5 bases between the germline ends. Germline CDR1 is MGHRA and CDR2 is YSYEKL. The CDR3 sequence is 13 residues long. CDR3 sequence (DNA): TGCGCCAGCAGCCAAGCAGGAAACTATGGCTACACCTTC. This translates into CASSQAGNYGYTF.

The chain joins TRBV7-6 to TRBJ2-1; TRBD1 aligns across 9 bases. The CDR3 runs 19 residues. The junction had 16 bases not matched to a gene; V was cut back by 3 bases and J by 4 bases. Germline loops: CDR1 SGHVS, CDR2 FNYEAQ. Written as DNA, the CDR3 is TGTGCCAGCAGCTTGGCACCACCGGCAGGGACAGGGTTGTACAATGAGCAGTTCTTC. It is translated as CASSLAPPAGTGLYNEQFF.

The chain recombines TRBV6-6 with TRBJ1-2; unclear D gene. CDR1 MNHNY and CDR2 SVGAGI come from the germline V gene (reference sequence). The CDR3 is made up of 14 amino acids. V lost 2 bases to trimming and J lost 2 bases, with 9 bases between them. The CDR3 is CASSYKGSNYGYTF. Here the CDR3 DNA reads TGTGCCAGCAGTTACAAGGGCTCGAACTATGGCTACACCTTC.

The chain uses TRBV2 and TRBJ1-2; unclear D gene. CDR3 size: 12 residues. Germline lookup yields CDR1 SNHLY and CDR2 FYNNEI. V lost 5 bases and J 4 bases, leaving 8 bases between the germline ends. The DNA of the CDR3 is TGTGCCAGCAGTACCGCTGGCTATGGCTACACCTTC. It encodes CASSTAGYGYTF.

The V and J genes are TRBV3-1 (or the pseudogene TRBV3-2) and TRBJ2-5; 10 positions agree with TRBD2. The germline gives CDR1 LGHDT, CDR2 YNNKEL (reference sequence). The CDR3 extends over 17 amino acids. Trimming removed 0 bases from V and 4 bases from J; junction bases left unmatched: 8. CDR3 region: CASSQDVSGGGRETQYF. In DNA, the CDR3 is TGTGCCAGCAGCCAAGATGTAAGCGGGGGGGGAAGAGAGACCCAGTACTTC.

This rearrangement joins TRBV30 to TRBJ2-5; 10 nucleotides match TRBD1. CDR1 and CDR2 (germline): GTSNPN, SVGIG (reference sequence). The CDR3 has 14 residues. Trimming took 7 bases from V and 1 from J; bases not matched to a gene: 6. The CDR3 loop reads CASRDRGFQETQYF. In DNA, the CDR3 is TGTGCCTCCAGGGACAGGGGATTCCAAGAGACCCAGTACTTC.

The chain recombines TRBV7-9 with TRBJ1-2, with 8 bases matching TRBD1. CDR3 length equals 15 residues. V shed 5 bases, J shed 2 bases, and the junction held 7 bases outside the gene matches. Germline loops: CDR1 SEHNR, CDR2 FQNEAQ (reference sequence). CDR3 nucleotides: TGTGCCAGCAGCAACCCCGGACAGGGCAACTATGGCTACACCTTC. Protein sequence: CASSNPGQGNYGYTF. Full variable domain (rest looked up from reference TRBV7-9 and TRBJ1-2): DTGVSQNPRHKITKRGQNVTFRCDPISEHNRLYWYRQTLGQGPEFLTYFQNEAQLEKSRLLSDRFSAERPKGSFSTLEIQRTEQGDSAMYLCASSNPGQGNYGYTFGSGTRLTVV.

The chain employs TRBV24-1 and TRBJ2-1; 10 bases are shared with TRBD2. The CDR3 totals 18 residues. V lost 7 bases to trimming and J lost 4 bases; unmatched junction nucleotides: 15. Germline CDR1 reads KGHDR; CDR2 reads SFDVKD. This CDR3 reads CATRSSEGAGGPYNEQFF. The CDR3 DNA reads TGTGCCACCAGGTCCTCAGAAGGAGCGGGGGGGCCGTACAATGAGCAGTTCTTC.

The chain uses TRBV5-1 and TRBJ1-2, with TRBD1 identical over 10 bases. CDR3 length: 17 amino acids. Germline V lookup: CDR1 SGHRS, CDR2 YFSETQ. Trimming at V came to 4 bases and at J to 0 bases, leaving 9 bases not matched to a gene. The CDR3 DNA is TGCGCCAGCAGCAGAGGGACAGGGGACGGGGCTAACTATGGCTACACCTTC. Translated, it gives CASSRGTGDGANYGYTF.

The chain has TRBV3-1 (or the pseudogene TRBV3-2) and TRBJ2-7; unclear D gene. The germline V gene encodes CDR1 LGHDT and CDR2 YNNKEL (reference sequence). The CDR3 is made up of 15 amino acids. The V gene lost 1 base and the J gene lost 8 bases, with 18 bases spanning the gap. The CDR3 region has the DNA TGTGCCAGCAGCCAAGTGGGGTTCACGGTTACGAAGCAGTACTTC. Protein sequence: CASSQVGFTVTKQYF.

The CDR3, as DNA: TGTGCCAGCAGCTTGGGACAGCGGCCCTACGAGCAGTACTTC. This codes for CASSLGQRPYEQYF. This rearrangement joins TRBV5-6 to TRBJ2-7; possibly TRBD1 or TRBD2 for D (5 bases each). CDR3 length equals 14 residues. Germline values: CDR1 SGHDT, CDR2 YYEEEE. V shed 0 bases and J shed 2 bases, with 9 bases lying between them.